This entry lists 24 T cell receptor beta chains sequenced from one sample in a study of blood T cell repertoires in COVID-19. Measured with immunoSEQ multiplex PCR; TCRdb has only the in-frame clones, and not every one. The repertoire holds about 58,000 clones, around nine tenths seen once, with over 20% in the top ten. The sample consisted of peripheral blood. All receptors derive from a woman aged 45-65 years with active or convalescent COVID-19.

This chain connects TRBV6-5 to TRBJ1-1; TRBD1 agrees at 10 bases. The germline gives CDR1 MNHEY, CDR2 SVGAGI. V lost 5 bases and J lost 3; bases outside the gene matches: 6. This CDR3 is built from 15 residues. In DNA, the CDR3 is TGTGCCAGCAGTACCCGGGACAGGGGATACACTGAAGCTTTCTTT. Translated, it gives CASSTRDRGYTEAFF.

This chain links TRBV12-5 with TRBJ2-2, with TRBD1 identical over 8 bases. This CDR3 spans 16 amino acids. With 1 base clipped from V and 4 bases from J, the junction kept 5 bases outside the gene matches. Germline V lookup: CDR1 LGHNT, CDR2 FRNRAP. The CDR3 nucleotides are TGTGCTAGTGGTTTGGCTGGACAGGGCATCACCGGGGAGCTGTTTTTT. Protein: CASGLAGQGITGELFF.

The chain employs TRBV9 and TRBJ2-4; 7 bases fit TRBD2. The J segment lost 9 bases and the V segment lost 7 bases, leaving 10 bases of the junction unmatched. The germline gives CDR1 SGDLS, CDR2 YYNGEE. The CDR3 has 13 amino acids. The CDR3 reads CASGPWEGSIQYF. In DNA, the CDR3 is TGTGCCAGCGGGCCGTGGGAGGGCAGCATTCAGTACTTC.

This clone was counted only a few times. CDR3 region: CASTTEVAGTYEQYF. CDR3 in DNA: TGTGCCAGCACCACAGAAGTAGCGGGAACCTACGAGCAGTACTTC. The rearrangement joins TRBV6-5 to TRBJ2-7; 8 bases match TRBD2. V dropped 7 bases and J dropped 2; count of bases not matched to a gene: 10. Germline V gene data show CDR1 as MNHEY and CDR2 as SVGAGI. There are 15 residues in the CDR3.

This sequence joins TRBV29-1 and TRBJ1-2, with D hard to call. There are 15 residues in the CDR3. Trimming pared 1 base from V and 0 bases from J, leaving 12 bases between. CDR1 is SQVTM, CDR2 ANQGSEA, per germline. The CDR3 region has the DNA TGCAGCGTTGAAGGCGGGGATTCTCCTAACTATGGCTACACCTTC. Translating it yields CSVEGGDSPNYGYTF.

The chain links TRBV10-2 to TRBJ2-1; D ambiguous. The germline V and J ends were trimmed by 6 bases and 1 base, with 13 bases remaining between them. The length of the CDR3 is 15 residues. Germline CDR1 WSHSY, CDR2 SAAADI. The CDR3 spells CASRGDPRSYNEQFF. CDR3 DNA: TGCGCCAGCAGAGGTGACCCCAGGTCCTACAATGAGCAGTTCTTC.

The V call is TRBV7-9, the J call TRBJ2-2; D may be TRBD2 (5 bases). Germline V gene data show CDR1 as SEHNR and CDR2 as FQNEAQ (reference sequence). V lost 8 bases and J lost 7, with 20 bases in between. The CDR3 totals 15 residues. The CDR3, as DNA: TGTGCCAGCGCCCCGCCCCGGGGAAGCGGCGGGGAGCTGTTTTTT. It encodes CASAPPRGSGGELFF.

V usage is TRBV6-1 and J usage is TRBJ2-5, with D possibly being TRBD1 (6 bases). The ends were cut back, 1 base at V and 1 base at J, with 7 bases in the middle. CDR1 and CDR2 (germline): MNHNS, SASEGT. The CDR3 has 14 amino acids. For the CDR3, the DNA is TGTGCCAGCAGTGAAGGGACAGCCCAAGAGACCCAGTACTTC. This encodes CASSEGTAQETQYF.

The V call is TRBV7-9, the J call TRBJ1-2; perhaps TRBD1 as D (6 bases). Per germline, CDR1 SEHNR and CDR2 FQNEAQ (reference sequence). Trimming stripped 8 bases from V and 5 bases from J, with 15 bases between. The CDR3 length is 13 residues. The CDR3 DNA sequence: TGTGCCAGCCGTTCGGGACACCTATATGGCTACACCTTC. It translates to CASRSGHLYGYTF.

The J gene is TRBJ2-7, the V gene TRBV30, with TRBD2 identical over 13 bases. V dropped 4 bases and J dropped 2; count of bases not matched to a gene: 8. CDR3 size: 16 residues. In germline, CDR1 is GTSNPN, CDR2 SVGIG (reference sequence). In nucleotides, the CDR3 is TGTGCCTGGAAGACTAGCGGGAGGTCCAGTCCCTACGAGCAGTACTTC. Encoded protein: CAWKTSGRSSPYEQYF.

The CDR3 is CATGQGSIGANVLTF. The DNA of the CDR3 is TGTGCCACCGGACAGGGGAGCATCGGGGCCAACGTCCTGACTTTC. This chain joins TRBV19 and TRBJ2-6; TRBD1 matches 9 bases. Germline V CDR1 and CDR2: LNHDA, SQIVND (reference sequence). The J segment lost 4 bases and the V segment lost 10 bases, leaving 8 bases of the junction unmatched. The CDR3 is made up of 15 amino acids.

A remark on this clone: The junction departs from the called germline gene at one end, perhaps through a read error. CDR3 sequence: CASSLAADFTSPLHF. In DNA form, the CDR3 reads TGTGCTAGCAGCTTAGCGGCAGACTTTACCTCACCCCTCCACTTT. The rearrangement links TRBV7-7 to TRBJ1-6, with D uncertain. This CDR3 spans 15 amino acids. Germline V gene sequence: CDR1 SSHAT, CDR2 FNYEAQ (reference sequence).

This clone appeared once. The chain carries TRBV11-3 and TRBJ1-2, with TRBD1 identical over 8 bases. The junction had 6 bases not matched to a gene; V was cut back by 5 bases and J by 4 bases. The CDR3 extends over 14 amino acids. The germline V gene has CDR1 SGHNT and CDR2 YENEEA. The CDR3 nucleotides read TGTGCCAGCAGCCCGGGACAGGAGTCCTATGGCTACACCTTC. It specifies CASSPGQESYGYTF. Full variable domain (missing parts from reference TRBV11-3 and TRBJ1-2): EAGVVQSPRYKIIEKKQPVAFWCNPISGHNTLYWYLQNLGQGPELLIRYENEEAVDDSQLPKDRFSAERLKGVDSTLKIQPAELGDSAVYLCASSPGQESYGYTFGSGTRLTVV.

This clone was seen only a few times. J is TRBJ2-7 and V is TRBV18; 8 nucleotides line up with TRBD1. The CDR3 extends over 15 amino acids. The germline V gene encodes CDR1 KGHSH and CDR2 LQKENI. Trimming at V came to 0 bases and at J to 2 bases, leaving 3 bases not matched to a gene. The CDR3 DNA is TGTGCCAGCTCACCACCGACAGGGGTGGCCTACGAGCAGTACTTC. This gives the protein CASSPPTGVAYEQYF.

The genes are TRBV30 and TRBJ2-1; TRBD2 aligns across 12 bases. The CDR3 sequence is 12 residues long. The germline gives CDR1 GTSNPN, CDR2 SVGIG (reference sequence). J was trimmed by 12 bases and V by 1 base; bases with no gene match: 1. This chain's CDR3 is CAWSATSGRQFF. The CDR3 nucleotides are TGTGCCTGGAGTGCGACTAGCGGGAGGCAGTTCTTC.

The chain combines TRBV19 with TRBJ2-5, with D maybe TRBD2 (6 bases). The CDR3 consists of 18 residues. Germline CDR1 LNHDA, CDR2 SQIVND (reference sequence). Between the trimmed V and J ends, which lost 3 bases and 2 bases, there was a span of 22 bases. CDR3 coding DNA: TGTGCCAGTAGTATGAAGCTTTGGGGGAGGACCGGGCAAGAGACCCAGTACTTC. Protein: CASSMKLWGRTGQETQYF.

The J gene is TRBJ2-7, the V gene TRBV2, with 10 bases fitting TRBD2. Germline V gene sequence: CDR1 SNHLY, CDR2 FYNNEI. The trim removed 6 bases at V and 7 bases at J, leaving 12 bases unmatched. The CDR3 sequence is 15 residues long. This CDR3 is CASSAPGTSVNEQYF. The CDR3 DNA sequence: TGTGCCAGCAGCGCCCCCGGGACTAGCGTGAATGAGCAGTACTTC.

This chain links TRBV7-2 with TRBJ2-5, with D perhaps TRBD1 (6 bases). Trimming removed 7 bases from V and 2 bases from J, with 14 bases in between. The CDR3 is made up of 14 amino acids. Looked up from germline, CDR1 is SGHTA and CDR2 is FQGNSA. CDR3 DNA sequence: TGTGCCAGCAATAGGGGGAGAGCTCAAGAGACCCAGTACTTC. This codes for CASNRGRAQETQYF.

The chain is built from TRBV7-2 and TRBJ1-3, with 9 bases identical to TRBD1. From germline, CDR1 is SGHTA and CDR2 FQGNSA. J lost 4 bases, V lost 0 bases, and 7 bases had no gene match. This CDR3 comprises 17 residues. This CDR3 is CASSLAGTGTSGNTIYF. CDR3 nucleotide sequence: TGTGCCAGCAGCTTAGCAGGGACAGGGACGTCCGGAAACACCATATATTTT. Complete variable domain (other parts from reference TRBV7-2 and TRBJ1-3): GAGVSQSPSNKVTEKGKDVELRCDPISGHTALYWYRQSLGQGLEFLIYFQGNSAPDKSGLPSDRFSAERTGGSVSTLTIQRTQQEDSAVYLCASSLAGTGTSGNTIYFGEGSWLTVV.

This chain joins TRBV11-2 and TRBJ2-7, with D maybe TRBD1 (6 bases). Trimming pared 8 bases from V and 6 bases from J, leaving 20 bases between. Germline V gives CDR1 SGHAT, CDR2 FQNNGV. The CDR3 loop spans 14 amino acids. CDR3 residues: CASGAAGVKAEQYF. CDR3 DNA sequence: TGTGCCAGCGGGGCGGCAGGGGTAAAGGCCGAGCAGTACTTC.

This clone is a singleton in its sample. CDR3 coding DNA: TGTGCCAGCAGCTTAACCGGGACTAGTTACAATGAGCAGTTCTTC. Its translation: CASSLTGTSYNEQFF. The chain links TRBV11-2 to TRBJ2-1; 8 bases agree with TRBD2. The germline gives CDR1 SGHAT, CDR2 FQNNGV. J lost 4 bases, V lost 2 bases, and 4 bases had no gene match. The CDR3 runs to 15 residues.

The chain combines TRBV9 with TRBJ2-5; no reliable D call. CDR1 SGDLS and CDR2 YYNGEE come from the germline V gene. Trimming took 0 bases from V and 2 from J, leaving 14 bases between them. This CDR3 comprises 16 residues. The CDR3 spells CASSVGIAPVQETQYF. In DNA form, the CDR3 reads TGTGCCAGCAGCGTAGGGATAGCCCCCGTACAAGAGACCCAGTACTTC. The complete variable domain, with remaining parts taken from reference TRBV9 and TRBJ2-5, reads DSGVTQTPKHLITATGQRVTLRCSPRSGDLSVYWYQQSLDQGLQFLIQYYNGEERAKGNILERFSAQQFPDLHSELNLSSLELGDSALYFCASSVGIAPVQETQYFGPGTRLLVL.

The V call is TRBV18, the J call TRBJ2-7; 9 bases fit TRBD2. This CDR3 has 16 amino acids. Germline V gene data show CDR1 as KGHSH and CDR2 as LQKENI. The J segment lost 6 bases and the V segment lost 2 bases, leaving 11 bases of the junction unmatched. The CDR3 region has the DNA TGTGCCAGCTCACCAGGGCAAGCGGGAGGTCGGGGCGAGCAGTACTTC. This sequence encodes CASSPGQAGGRGEQYF.

The chain is built from TRBV19 and TRBJ2-7, with a weak D call TRBD2 (5 bases). CDR1 LNHDA and CDR2 SQIVND come from the germline V gene (reference sequence). V was clipped by 7 bases and J by 3 bases, with 16 bases between them. The CDR3 is 14 residues long. The CDR3 reads CASNPGVPYYEQYF. The CDR3 DNA follows: TGTGCCAGTAATCCCGGGGTCCCCTACTACGAGCAGTACTTC.